This TCR beta chain is drawn from a study of T cell changes during pregnancy in multiple sclerosis. V shed 4 bases and J 0 bases; nucleotides not matched to a gene: 9. Germline CDR1 and CDR2: SEHNR and FQNEAQ (reference sequence). This CDR3 is built from 18 residues. Libraries were prepared by immunoSEQ multiplex PCR; TCRdb keeps only in-frame clonotypes and omits some of them. The sample lists over 70,000 clones, more than 85% occurring once. Sequenced material: peripheral blood, taken in the first trimester of pregnancy. The chain is built from TRBV7-9 and TRBJ2-4; TRBD1 aligns across 10 bases. This TCR was recovered from a female donor in good health, enrolled as a control in a pregnancy study. The CDR3 DNA is TGTGCCAGCAGCTGGCCCCGGGACAGGGGAGCAGCCAAAAACATTCAGTACTTC. This translates into CASSWPRDRGAAKNIQYF.